This TCR beta chain was identified in a study of blood T cell repertoires in COVID-19. Background on the study: Italy, Spain and the United States were the sources of the convalescent and acute COVID-19 samples.

TCRdb's table, derived via immunoSEQ multiplex PCR, lists solely in-frame clones and lacks some. The sample has about 130,000 clones, around 70% seen once. J lost 0 bases, V lost 1 base, and 3 bases had no gene match. CDR3 length: 17 amino acids. Germline CDR1 KGHDR, CDR2 SFDVKD. The sequence was collected from a man between 60 and 75 years old with acute or convalescent COVID-19. The chain links TRBV24-1 to TRBJ2-1; 9 bases agree with TRBD2. The specimen was peripheral blood. In DNA form, the CDR3 reads TGTGCCACCAGTGATTTCGGTAGCGGGAGCTCCTACAATGAGCAGTTCTTC. As protein: CATSDFGSGSSYNEQFF.